This passage covers 16 T cell receptor beta chains from one sample sequenced in a study of blood T cell repertoires in COVID-19. Profiling relied on immunoSEQ multiplex PCR, and the TCRdb table lists in-frame clones only, not all of them. This repertoire shows 250,000 to 300,000 clones, around 92% found once; its top ten account for approximately 2%. Sequencing used PBMCs or T cells enriched from blood (not recorded which). The receptors stem from a woman aged 60-75 years who had recovered from COVID-19.

The CDR3 DNA follows: TGTGCCAGCAGCTTGCCGGGGGAGGGCCATAAGACCCAGTACTTC. Translating gives CASSLPGEGHKTQYF. V is TRBV5-4 and J is TRBJ2-5; TRBD2 aligns across 7 bases. In germline, CDR1 is SGHNT, CDR2 YYREEE (reference sequence). The J segment lost 6 bases and the V segment lost 1 base, leaving 9 bases of the junction unmatched. CDR3 length: 15 amino acids.

The gene calls are TRBV7-9 and TRBJ2-7, with a tentative D call TRBD1 (5 bases). The CDR3 has 15 amino acids. V gave up 2 bases and J gave up 3 bases, with 14 bases separating them. In germline, CDR1 is SEHNR, CDR2 FQNEAQ (reference sequence). CDR3 in amino acids: CASSLTDSPIYEQYF. The CDR3 DNA reads as TGTGCCAGCAGCTTAACCGACAGCCCAATCTACGAGCAGTACTTC.

V usage is TRBV10-3 and J usage is TRBJ1-6, with unresolved D. V lost 4 bases and J lost 7, with 17 bases in between. Per germline, CDR1 ENHRY and CDR2 SYGVKD. CDR3 length equals 16 residues. The CDR3 bases are TGTGCCATCAGTGGTCGGGGAATGCAAACCAATTCACCCCTCCACTTT. Translated, it gives CAISGRGMQTNSPLHF.

The chain recombines TRBV21-1 with TRBJ1-4. TRBV21-1 is designated a pseudogene. This CDR3 has 15 amino acids. CDR3 coding DNA: TGTGCCACCCAGCTGAAGGGGACTCTTAATGAAAAACTGTTTTTT. This gives the protein CATQLKGTLNEKLFF.

The CDR3 sequence: CASSLDPLQGALRNTEAFF. The CDR3 DNA reads TGTGCCAGCAGCTTAGATCCCCTTCAAGGGGCCTTGAGGAACACTGAAGCTTTCTTT. This rearrangement joins TRBV11-3 to TRBJ1-1; tentatively, D is TRBD1 (5 bases). The ends were cut back, 0 bases at V and 1 base at J, with 21 bases in the middle. Germline V gives CDR1 SGHNT, CDR2 YENEEA. The CDR3 totals 19 residues.

This chain connects TRBV7-2 to TRBJ1-1; D is perhaps TRBD1 (5 bases). The V and J ends lost 5 bases and 2 bases respectively, with 15 bases between them. The CDR3 extends over 15 amino acids. The V gene's germline CDR1 is SGHTA and CDR2 FQGNSA. The CDR3 sequence is CASSRPMDINTEAFF. DNA of the CDR3: TGTGCCAGCAGCCGCCCCATGGACATAAACACTGAAGCTTTCTTT.

The chain uses TRBV10-3 and TRBJ2-2, with 12 bases matching TRBD2. Germline loops: CDR1 ENHRY, CDR2 SYGVKD. J lost 5 bases, V lost 10 bases, and 17 bases had no gene match. The length of the CDR3 is 18 residues. CDR3: CATRASGRAQRLTGELFF. The CDR3 DNA is TGTGCCACCCGAGCTAGCGGGAGGGCACAACGGTTAACCGGGGAGCTGTTTTTT.

The rearrangement uses TRBV6-1 and TRBJ2-5, with TRBD2 identical over 12 bases. This CDR3 spans 16 amino acids. Germline CDR1 is MNHNS and CDR2 is SASEGT. V shed 2 bases, J shed 4 bases, and the junction held 5 bases outside the gene matches. The CDR3 region has the DNA TGTGCCAGCAGTGAATCACTAGCGGGAGGCGGAGAGACCCAGTACTTC. As protein: CASSESLAGGGETQYF.

This clone was seen a single time. The gene calls are TRBV3-1 (or the pseudogene TRBV3-2) and TRBJ1-3; D remains ambiguous. Trimming left V 11 bases short and J 3 bases short, with 20 bases between. CDR3 size: 15 residues. CDR1 and CDR2 (germline): LGHDT, YNNKEL (reference sequence). This CDR3 reads CASEGSILSGNTIYF. The CDR3 nucleotides are TGTGCCTCCGAGGGTTCCATTTTAAGTGGAAACACCATATATTTT.

The chain employs TRBV7-6 and TRBJ2-1; 8 positions match TRBD2. This CDR3 spans 16 amino acids. Germline values: CDR1 SGHVS, CDR2 FNYEAQ. The trim removed 1 base at V and 4 bases at J, leaving 6 bases unmatched. The CDR3 protein is CASSLDGGGRYNEQFF. Written as DNA, the CDR3 is TGTGCCAGCAGCTTAGACGGGGGGGGCAGGTACAATGAGCAGTTCTTC.

This clone was recorded once. This sequence joins TRBV28 and TRBJ1-6; 7 bases fit TRBD1. J lost 8 bases, V lost 7 bases, and 5 bases had no gene match. Germline V lookup: CDR1 MDHEN, CDR2 SYDVKM. The CDR3 has 13 amino acids. CDR3 bases: TGTGCCAGCAACTGGCAGGGGGATTCACCCCTCCACTTT. Encoded protein: CASNWQGDSPLHF.

The chain carries TRBV29-1 and TRBJ2-5; D uncertain. Germline V gives CDR1 SQVTM, CDR2 ANQGSEA. Trimming left V 3 bases short and J 0 bases short, with 8 bases between. The CDR3 has 13 amino acids. CDR3 in amino acids: CSVDVPNQETQYF. The CDR3 DNA is TGCAGCGTTGATGTGCCTAACCAAGAGACCCAGTACTTC. Full variable domain (rest looked up from reference TRBV29-1 and TRBJ2-5): SAVISQKPSRDICQRGTSLTIQCQVDSQVTMMFWYRQQPGQSLTLIATANQGSEATYESGFVIDKFPISRPNLTFSTLTVSNMSPEDSSIYLCSVDVPNQETQYFGPGTRLLVL.

This clone appeared a single time. V is TRBV29-1 and J is TRBJ1-1, with TRBD1 as a possible D gene (6 bases). Trimming cost V 7 bases and J 7 bases, with 22 bases left between them. Per germline, CDR1 SQVTM and CDR2 ANQGSEA. The CDR3 spans 14 residues. CDR3 amino acids: CSAKTGDHPNEAFF. In DNA, the CDR3 is TGCAGCGCTAAGACAGGAGACCACCCTAATGAAGCTTTCTTT. Variable domain in full (rest from reference TRBV29-1 and TRBJ1-1): SAVISQKPSRDICQRGTSLTIQCQVDSQVTMMFWYRQQPGQSLTLIATANQGSEATYESGFVIDKFPISRPNLTFSTLTVSNMSPEDSSIYLCSAKTGDHPNEAFFGQGTRLTVV.

CDR3: CASSLVQGDEAFF. The CDR3 DNA is TGTGCCAGCAGCTTAGTACAGGGAGATGAAGCTTTCTTT. This rearrangement joins TRBV7-6 to TRBJ1-1, with D perhaps matching TRBD1 (6 bases). Germline CDR1 is SGHVS and CDR2 is FNYEAQ. V gave up 1 base and J gave up 7 bases, with 10 bases separating them. The length of the CDR3 is 13 residues. Supplemented by reference TRBV7-6 and TRBJ1-1, the full variable domain reads GAGVSQSPRYKVTKRGQDVALRCDPISGHVSLYWYRQALGQGPEFLTYFNYEAQQDKSGLPNDRFSAERPEGSISTLTIQRTEQRDSAMYRCASSLVQGDEAFFGQGTRLTVV.

The table lists this clone with a count of one. The chain carries TRBV19 and TRBJ1-3, with 7 positions matching TRBD1. Losses at the gene ends were 6 bases for V and 0 bases for J; bases not matched to a gene: 17. The CDR3 length is 19 residues. Germline V gene lookup returns CDR1 LNHDA and CDR2 SQIVND (reference sequence). This CDR3 reads CASRRRTGDSPYSGNTIYF. CDR3 DNA sequence: TGTGCCAGTAGGAGACGGACAGGAGACTCGCCCTACTCTGGAAACACCATATATTTT.

The rearrangement uses TRBV19 and TRBJ2-1; 8 bases fit TRBD2. The germline V gene encodes CDR1 LNHDA and CDR2 SQIVND (reference sequence). V trimming: 3 bases; J trimming: 5 bases; junction bases outside the gene matches: 6. The CDR3 runs 15 residues. The CDR3 protein is CASSILAGHNNEQFF. The CDR3 nucleotides read TGTGCCAGTAGTATCTTAGCGGGACACAACAATGAGCAGTTCTTC.